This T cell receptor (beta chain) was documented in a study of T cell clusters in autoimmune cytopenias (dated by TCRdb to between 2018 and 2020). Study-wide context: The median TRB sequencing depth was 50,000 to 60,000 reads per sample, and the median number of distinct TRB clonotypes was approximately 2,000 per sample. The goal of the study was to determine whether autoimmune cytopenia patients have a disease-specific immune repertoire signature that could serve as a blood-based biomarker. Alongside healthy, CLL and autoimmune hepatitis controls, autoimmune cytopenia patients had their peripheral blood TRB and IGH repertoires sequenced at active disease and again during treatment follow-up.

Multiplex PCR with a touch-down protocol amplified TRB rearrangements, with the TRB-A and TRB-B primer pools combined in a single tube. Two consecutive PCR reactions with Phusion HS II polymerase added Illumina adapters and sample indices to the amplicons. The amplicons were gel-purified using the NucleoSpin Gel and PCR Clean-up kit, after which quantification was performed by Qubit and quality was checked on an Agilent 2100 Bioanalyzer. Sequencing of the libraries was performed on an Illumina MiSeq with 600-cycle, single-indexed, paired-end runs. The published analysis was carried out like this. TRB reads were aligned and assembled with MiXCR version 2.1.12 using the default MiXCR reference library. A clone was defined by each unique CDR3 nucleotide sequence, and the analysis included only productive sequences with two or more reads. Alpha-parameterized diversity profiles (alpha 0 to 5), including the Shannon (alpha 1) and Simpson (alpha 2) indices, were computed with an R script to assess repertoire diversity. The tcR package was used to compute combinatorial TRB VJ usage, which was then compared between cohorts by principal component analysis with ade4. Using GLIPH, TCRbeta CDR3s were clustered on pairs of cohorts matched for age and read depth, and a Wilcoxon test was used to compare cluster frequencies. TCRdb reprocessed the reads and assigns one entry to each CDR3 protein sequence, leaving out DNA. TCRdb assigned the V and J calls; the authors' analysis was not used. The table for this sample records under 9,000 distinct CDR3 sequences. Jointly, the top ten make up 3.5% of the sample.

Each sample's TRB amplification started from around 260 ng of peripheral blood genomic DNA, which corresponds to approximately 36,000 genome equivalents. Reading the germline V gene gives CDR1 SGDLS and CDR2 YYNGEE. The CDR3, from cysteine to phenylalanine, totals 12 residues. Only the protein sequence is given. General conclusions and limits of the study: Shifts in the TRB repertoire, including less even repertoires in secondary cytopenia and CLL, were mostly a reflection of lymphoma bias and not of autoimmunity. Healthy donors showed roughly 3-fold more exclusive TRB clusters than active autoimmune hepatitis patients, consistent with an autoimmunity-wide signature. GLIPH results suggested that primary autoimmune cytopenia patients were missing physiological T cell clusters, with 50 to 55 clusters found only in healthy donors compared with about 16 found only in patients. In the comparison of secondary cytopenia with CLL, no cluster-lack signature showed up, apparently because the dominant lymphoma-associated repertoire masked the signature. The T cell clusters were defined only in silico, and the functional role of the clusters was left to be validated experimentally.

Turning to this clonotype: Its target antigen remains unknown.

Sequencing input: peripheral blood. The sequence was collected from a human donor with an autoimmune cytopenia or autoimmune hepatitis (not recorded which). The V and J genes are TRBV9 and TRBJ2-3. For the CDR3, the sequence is CASGENTDTQYF.